A selection of T cell receptor beta chains follows, all from one sample in a study of T cell responses to AZD1222 COVID-19 vaccine. TCRdb keeps only in-frame clones here, not all; method: immunoSEQ multiplex PCR. The sample carries around 140,000 clones, about 90% recorded once. The input for sequencing was peripheral blood, taken 28 days after the second AZD1222 dose. These receptors originate from an adult who received the AZD1222 COVID-19 vaccine. CDR3s include the opening cysteine and the closing phenylalanine or tryptophan. D genes are given only for firm matches. Clone size is not always given. Where it is, it says once, few, many or a class for expanded clones.

j_call d_call v_call clone_size cdr3_nt cdr3_aa
TRBJ2-1 . TRBV19 . TGTGCCAGTAGCCAATACGATGAGCAGTTCTTC CASSQYDEQFF
TRBJ1-3 . TRBV9 . TGTGCCAGCAGCCCGCGGGCCACAGCTTCTGGAAACACCATATATTTT CASSPRATASGNTIYF
TRBJ2-5 . TRBV6-5 . TGTGCCAGCAGTCCGGGGCAAGAGACCCAGTACTTC CASSPGQETQYF
TRBJ2-7 TRBD1 TRBV11-3 once TGTGCCAGCAGCGACCCGGGACAGGGAGGCTACGAGCAGTACTTC CASSDPGQGGYEQYF
TRBJ1-3 . TRBV6-1 . TGTGCCAGCAGTGAAGCCGGTCGGTCCTCTGGAAACACCATATATTTT CASSEAGRSSGNTIYF
TRBJ2-5 . TRBV3-1/TRBV3-2 . TGTGCCAGCAGCCAACCCTCCGGGACTCAGAAACTTCAAGAGACCCAGTACTTC CASSQPSGTQKLQETQYF
TRBJ1-1 TRBD1 TRBV29-1 . TGCAGCGCCGCCGGGACAGGGAAAAATGAAGCTTTCTTT CSAAGTGKNEAFF
TRBJ2-7 . TRBV5-5 . TGTGCCAGCAGCTTAACCCCCTACCTAGCCTACGAGCAGTACTTC CASSLTPYLAYEQYF
TRBJ1-5 . TRBV7-9 . TGTGCCCTGGGTACCTCTGGGAATCAGCCCCAGCATTTT CALGTSGNQPQHF
TRBJ2-2 . TRBV5-1 once TGCGCCAGCAGTATTACCGGGGAGCTGTTTTTT CASSITGELFF
TRBJ1-1 . TRBV2 . TGTGCCAGCGGTGTCCGAAACACTGAAGCTTTCTTT CASGVRNTEAFF
TRBJ1-3 TRBD1 TRBV5-1 . TGCGCCAGCAGCCCCGGACAGGGGGCACTTACAGGAAACACCATATATTTT CASSPGQGALTGNTIYF
TRBJ1-1 . TRBV7-8 . TGTGCCAGCAGCGAGGAGAACACTGAAGCTTTCTTT CASSEENTEAFF
TRBJ2-2 . TRBV7-9 . TGTGCCAGCAGCTTAAGTTTCACGGGGGTAACCGGGGAGCTGTTTTTT CASSLSFTGVTGELFF
TRBJ2-3 . TRBV7-9 . TGTGCCAGCAGCGCGACTTCCCCCACAGATACGCAGTATTTT CASSATSPTDTQYF
TRBJ1-5 TRBD1 TRBV10-3 . TGTGCCATCAGCACAGGGGGGCATCAGCCCCAGCATTTT CAISTGGHQPQHF
TRBJ1-1 TRBD1 TRBV19 . TGTGCCAGTAGTAGGGACAGGCTGAACACTGAAGCTTTCTTT CASSRDRLNTEAFF
TRBJ2-3 . TRBV7-2 . TGTGCCAGCAGCGTCAACCCTAGCAATACGCAGTATTTT CASSVNPSNTQYF
TRBJ2-3 . TRBV7-8 . TGTGCCAGCACGGTCAGGGGTGGAGATACGCAGTATTTT CASTVRGGDTQYF
TRBJ1-1 . TRBV6-1 . TGTGCCAGCAGTGAAGAGGGGCACGCCACTGAAGCTTTCTTT CASSEEGHATEAFF
TRBJ2-1 TRBD1 TRBV7-6 . TGTGCCAGCAGCCCAAGACAGGGGGCACGGAATGAGCAGTTCTTC CASSPRQGARNEQFF
TRBJ2-1 . TRBV18 . TGTGCCAGCTCACCAGCAGGGTACAATGAGCAGTTCTTC CASSPAGYNEQFF
TRBJ2-5 . TRBV11-2 once TGTGCCAGCAGCGTTAGGGACCTCAGACAAGAGACCCAGTACTTC CASSVRDLRQETQYF
TRBJ1-1 . TRBV5-1 . TGCGCCAGCAGCCAGGAGACAGCCGCTTTCTTT CASSQETAAFF
TRBJ1-1 . TRBV25-1 . TGTGCCAGCAGAGGGGGGTCGAATACTGAAGCTTTCTTT CASRGGSNTEAFF
TRBJ2-1 . TRBV1 . TGCACCAGCAGCCAGGGGCCACTAGCGATCAATGAGCAGTTCTTC CTSSQGPLAINEQFF
TRBJ1-3 . TRBV12-3/TRBV12-4 . TGTGCCAGCATGAACTCTGGAAACACCATATATTTT CASMNSGNTIYF
TRBJ1-1 . TRBV6-6 . TGTGCCAGCAGTTACCAGGACGGTGGTCGGGCTTTCTTT CASSYQDGGRAFF
TRBJ2-2 . TRBV7-2 . TGTGCCAGCAAAAGGGTTACGAACACCGGGGAGCTGTTTTTT CASKRVTNTGELFF
TRBJ2-3 TRBD2 TRBV5-1 . TGCGCCAGCAAATTAGAGGGTGGTAGCGGGGGGCCTAGCACAGATACGCAGTATTTT CASKLEGGSGGPSTDTQYF